This T cell receptor (beta chain) is drawn from a study of beta chain features in type 1 diabetes (dated by TCRdb to the late 2010s). About the full investigation: No differences in mean age, gender distribution, total cell number or subset yield were found between patients and healthy donors. Across all samples, 90 million to 130 million sorted cells were examined, and cell number per subset correlated strongly with RNA yield. The study compared TCRB repertoires of sorted circulating CD4+ T cell subsets between recently diagnosed type 1 diabetes patients and matched healthy donors. Regulatory and stem cell-like memory subsets were obtained from only 8 patients and about 8 healthy donors, while naive and central memory subsets were obtained from all 30 or so donors.

Points the paper makes about the study in general: Only small numbers of individuals were included in the HLA sub-analyses, which left unresolved whether HLA type had any influence on TCRB rearrangement. Type 1 diabetes patients showed a moderate but significant shortening of TCRB CDR3 length in all four CD4+ subsets. Sequencing cDNA rather than genomic DNA could over-represent highly expressing activated cells, although activation and CD3 levels did not differ between groups. The naive, central memory and regulatory TCRB repertoires appeared to resemble one another more closely among patients than among healthy donors. Fewer insertions and more nucleotide deletions at VDJ recombination sites were observed in patients with type 1 diabetes, implying thymic rearrangement abnormalities. Shorter templates might have been favored by PCR, but patient and control samples were amplified and corrected together, so both groups would have been affected equally by any skew.

From each donor, a single peripheral blood sample of about 120 mL on average was drawn into heparinised tubes. A BD FACSAria II and a panel including CD45RO, CCR7, CD25, CD127, CD95 and CD27 were used to sort naive, central memory, regulatory and stem cell-like memory CD4+ T cells. Every sorted population had a purity above 98%. PBMCs were separated immediately by Lymphoprep density gradient centrifugation and were stained directly, without being cultured. Samples were stained and sorted in pairs, with one healthy donor and one patient per experiment, so that batch effects were minimized. The High Capacity cDNA Reverse Transcription Kit was used to reverse transcribe all of the isolated RNA, meaning that expressed TCRB transcripts were what got sequenced. Naive, central memory and regulatory T cell samples underwent deep immunoSEQ sequencing, averaging around 3.9 million total reads per sample. Sorted cells were lysed in RLT buffer, and RNA was extracted using DNase-treated RNeasy Micro or Mini kits according to cell number. Each cell subset was processed separately to prevent cross-contamination, with patient and healthy donor samples processed together. Using the immunoSEQ multiplex PCR, TCRB sequences were amplified from cDNA into 87-bp fragments spanning the CDR3 region. Amplicons were sequenced on the Illumina HiSeq platform. The paper's processing steps were these. PCR bias was corrected computationally using synthetic template baselines, and reads within Hamming distance 2 were collapsed, with unmergeable singletons discarded. Reads were aligned to IMGT to assign V, D and J genes, CDR3 length, and insertions or deletions at six rearrangement sites. Within each subset, clonotype counts were normalized to the number of sorted cells before true diversity and Gini coefficients were calculated with the tcR R package. Repertoire sharing was quantified using the overlap coefficient calculated on TCRB nucleotide sequences. TCRdb re-hosts the immuneACCESS table, in-frame sequences only. Its copies lack some clones; in the studies checked, an unresolved V gene accounts for under half of them, and the cause for the rest is not known. The V and J calls and clone size are taken from that table; D and trimming were inferred from the DNA. Within this sample are 100,000 to 150,000 clones, with 9% of them counted one time only. Approximately 0.7% of the sample belongs to the ten largest clones.

V loses 1 base of germline sequence and J loses 11 bases, and the interval between the two ends is 11 bases. CDR3 length: 12 amino acids, cysteine to phenylalanine. The read is trimmed to its CDR3 DNA, 36 bases read in frame from base 1. Taken from the germline V gene, the CDR1 and CDR2 loops are MNHNS and SASEGT. This clone came up a few times. What antigen it recognizes has not been identified. No much larger clone is present one base from it, and per-base qualities are unavailable. This TCR was recovered from a man aged 25 to 40 with type 1 diabetes. This sequence uses TRBV6-1 and TRBJ1-1; perhaps TRBD1 is the D gene, with 5 bases matching. The sample was central memory CD4+ T cells from blood. The CDR3 is CASSEVRAEAFF. In nucleotide form, the sequence is TGTGCCAGCAGTGAAGTCAGGGCCGAGGCTTTCTTT.